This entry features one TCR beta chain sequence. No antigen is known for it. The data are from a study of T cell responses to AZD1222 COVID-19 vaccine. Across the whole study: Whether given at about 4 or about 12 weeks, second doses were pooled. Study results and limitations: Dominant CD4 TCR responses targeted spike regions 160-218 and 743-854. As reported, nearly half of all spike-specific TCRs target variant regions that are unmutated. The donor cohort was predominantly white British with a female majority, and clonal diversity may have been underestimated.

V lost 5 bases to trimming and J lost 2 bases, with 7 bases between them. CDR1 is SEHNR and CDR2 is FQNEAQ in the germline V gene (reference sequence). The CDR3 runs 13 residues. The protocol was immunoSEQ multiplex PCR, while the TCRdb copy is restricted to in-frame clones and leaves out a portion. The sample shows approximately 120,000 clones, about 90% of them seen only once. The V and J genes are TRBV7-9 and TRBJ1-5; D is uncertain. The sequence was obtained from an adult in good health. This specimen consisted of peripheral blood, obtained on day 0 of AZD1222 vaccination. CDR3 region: CASSDGGNQPQHF. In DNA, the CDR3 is TGTGCCAGCAGCGACGGGGGCAATCAGCCCCAGCATTTT.